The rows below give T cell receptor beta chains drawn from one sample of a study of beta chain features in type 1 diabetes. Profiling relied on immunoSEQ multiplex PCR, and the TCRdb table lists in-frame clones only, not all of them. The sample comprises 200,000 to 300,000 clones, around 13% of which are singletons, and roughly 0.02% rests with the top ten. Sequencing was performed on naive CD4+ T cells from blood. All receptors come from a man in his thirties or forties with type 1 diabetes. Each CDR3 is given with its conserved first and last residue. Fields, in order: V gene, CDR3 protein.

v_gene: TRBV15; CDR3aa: CATSRDLVQETQYF
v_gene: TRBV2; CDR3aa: CASKGTSGSVEFF
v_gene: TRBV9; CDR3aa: CASSAGGRDGTYEQYF
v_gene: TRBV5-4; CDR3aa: CASSLGATSGVKTQYF
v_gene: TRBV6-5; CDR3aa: CASSYSGGNYEQYF
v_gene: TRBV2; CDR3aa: CASSSRTVSNQPQHF
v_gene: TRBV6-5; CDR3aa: CASSRPGDTGELFF
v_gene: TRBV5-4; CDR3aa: CASSRDRATWEQYF
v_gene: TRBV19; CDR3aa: CASQDPGQGNNEQFF
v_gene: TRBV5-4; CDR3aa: CASSLGPGQDYEQYF
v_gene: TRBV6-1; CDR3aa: CAAGDRGWNEQFF
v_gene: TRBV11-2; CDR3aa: CASSDIGYGYTF
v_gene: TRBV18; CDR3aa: CASSPTGATEAFF
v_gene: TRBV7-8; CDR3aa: CASSLNRNTEAFF
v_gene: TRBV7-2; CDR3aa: CASGRAGENEQFF
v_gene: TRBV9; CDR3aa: CASSSTGAEAFF
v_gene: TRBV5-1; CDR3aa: CASSTDRGQETQYF
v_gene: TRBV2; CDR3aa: CASTSGNYGYTF
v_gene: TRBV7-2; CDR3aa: CASSLQQRADTQYF
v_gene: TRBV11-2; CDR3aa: CASSLRQPGANVLTF
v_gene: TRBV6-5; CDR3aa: CASRDRLNTGELFF
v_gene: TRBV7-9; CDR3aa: CASSLDGRVHYGYTF
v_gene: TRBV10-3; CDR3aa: CAIRDGQGLGNEQFF
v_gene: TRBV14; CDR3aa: CASSPGQGSMNTEAFF
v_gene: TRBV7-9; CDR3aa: CASSLGADRGVREQYF
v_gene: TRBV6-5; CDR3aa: CASTPGDRETQYF
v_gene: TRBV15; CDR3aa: CATKPPGGIQNTEAFF
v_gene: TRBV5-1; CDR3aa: CASSQTSGGTDTQYF
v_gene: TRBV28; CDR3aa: CASSLMGAAEKLFF
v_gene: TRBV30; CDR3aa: CAWSVGALNQPQHF
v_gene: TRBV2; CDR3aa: CASSGTSWITDTQYF
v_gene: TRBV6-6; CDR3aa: CASSPRSGSYEQYF
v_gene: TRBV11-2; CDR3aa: CASNTQGSGEKLFF
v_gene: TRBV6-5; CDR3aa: CASQREGGEQYF
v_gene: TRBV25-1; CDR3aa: CASSGRDRETQYF
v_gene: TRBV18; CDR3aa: CASSQTGTGFRETQYF
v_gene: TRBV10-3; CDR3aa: CAISENVRGREQYF
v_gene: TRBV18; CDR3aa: CASSSLTSGRYNEQFF
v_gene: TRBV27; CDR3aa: CASSFEQGSDTQYF
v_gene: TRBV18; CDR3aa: CASSLLPGAMGGYTF
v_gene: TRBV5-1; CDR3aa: CASRPPGLAGAGELFF
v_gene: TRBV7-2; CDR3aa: CASSLMGQSSGANVLTF
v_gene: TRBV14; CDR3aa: CASSQVEGKLFF
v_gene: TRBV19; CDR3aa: CASSISADYNEQFF
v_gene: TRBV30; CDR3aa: CAWTAQGAEAFF
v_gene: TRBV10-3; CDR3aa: CAISSSAYNEQFF
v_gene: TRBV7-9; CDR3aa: CASSLSWDSFYNEQFF
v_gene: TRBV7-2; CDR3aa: CASTRQDSQETQYF
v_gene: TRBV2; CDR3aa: CASSLDGGNEQFF
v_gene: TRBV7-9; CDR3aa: CASSSGQGQYEQYF
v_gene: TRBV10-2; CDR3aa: CASSGGATGSNQPQHF
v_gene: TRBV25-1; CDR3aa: CASTARNEQFF
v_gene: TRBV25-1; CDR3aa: CASSELGGEASYGYTF
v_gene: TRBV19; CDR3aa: CASSIDLTGMNTEAFF
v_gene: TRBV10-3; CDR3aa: CAISLAGGGYNEQFF
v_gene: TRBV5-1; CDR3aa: CASSLGGTAEAFF
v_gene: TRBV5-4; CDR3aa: CASSRSGGPSLAKNIQYF